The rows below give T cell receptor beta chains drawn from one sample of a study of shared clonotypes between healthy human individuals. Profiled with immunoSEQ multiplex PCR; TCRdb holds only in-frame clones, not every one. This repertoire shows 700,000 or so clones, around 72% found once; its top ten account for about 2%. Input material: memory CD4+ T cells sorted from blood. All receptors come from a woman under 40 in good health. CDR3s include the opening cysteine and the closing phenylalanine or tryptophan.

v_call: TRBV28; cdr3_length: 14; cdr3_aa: CASSLYGAHNEQFF
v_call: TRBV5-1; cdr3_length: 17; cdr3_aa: CASSLGILTGGEEKLFF
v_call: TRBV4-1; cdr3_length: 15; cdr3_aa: CASSSGQGADTEAFF
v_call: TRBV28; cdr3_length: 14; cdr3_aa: CASSPSPLSYEQYF
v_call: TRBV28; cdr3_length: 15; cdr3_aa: CASRAGGSGNQPQHF
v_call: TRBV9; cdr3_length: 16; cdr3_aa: CASSPSRGATNEKLFF
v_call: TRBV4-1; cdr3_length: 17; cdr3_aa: CASSQLPGLAGAREQYF
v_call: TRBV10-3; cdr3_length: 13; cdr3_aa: CAIRGQGSDEQYF
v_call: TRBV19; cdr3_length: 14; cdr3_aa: CASSISAGLSGYTF
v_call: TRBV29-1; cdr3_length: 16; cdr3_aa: CSVFDLGENFQETQYF
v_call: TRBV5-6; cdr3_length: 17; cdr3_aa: CASSNQIGRGPQETQYF
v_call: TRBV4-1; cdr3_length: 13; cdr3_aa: CASSQVGGHQEYF
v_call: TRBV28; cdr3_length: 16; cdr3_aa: CASTWRGAGSNQPQHF
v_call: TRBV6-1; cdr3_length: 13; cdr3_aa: CASTYYSNQPQHF
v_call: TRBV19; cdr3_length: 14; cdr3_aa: CASRKEGFTDTQYF
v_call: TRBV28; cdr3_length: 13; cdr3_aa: CASSLPALYEQYF
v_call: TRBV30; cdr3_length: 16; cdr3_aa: CAWSVTWGNGANVLTF
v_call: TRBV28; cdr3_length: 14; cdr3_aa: CASTPVRGRETQYF
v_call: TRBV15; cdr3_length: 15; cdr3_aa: CATSRDRQVAQPQHF
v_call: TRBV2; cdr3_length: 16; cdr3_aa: CASIQGGTSGKETQYF
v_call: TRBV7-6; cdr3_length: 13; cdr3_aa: CASSPGPNYEQYF
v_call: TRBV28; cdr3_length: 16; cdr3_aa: CASSSVRGVRLYEQYF
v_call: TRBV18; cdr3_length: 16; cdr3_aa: CASSRLVDVRENEQFF
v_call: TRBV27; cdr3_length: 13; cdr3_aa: CASSLSTVAEQFF
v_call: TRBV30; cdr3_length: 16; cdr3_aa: CAWNKGTSGTKETQYF
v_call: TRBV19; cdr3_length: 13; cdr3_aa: CASSGGPHETQYF